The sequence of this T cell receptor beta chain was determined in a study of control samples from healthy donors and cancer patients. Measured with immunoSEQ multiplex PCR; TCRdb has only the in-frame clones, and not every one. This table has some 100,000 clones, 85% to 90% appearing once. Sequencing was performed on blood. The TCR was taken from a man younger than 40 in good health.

In DNA form, the CDR3 reads TGTGCCAGCAGCCCAAGTGTTCACCAGGTCACTGAAGCTTTCTTT. It codes for CASSPSVHQVTEAFF. The chain employs TRBV7-3 and TRBJ1-1; unclear D gene. Germline V gives CDR1 SGHTA, CDR2 FQGTGA. The CDR3 runs to 15 residues. V shed 5 bases and J shed 4 bases, with 17 bases lying between them. The variable domain in full, completed from reference TRBV7-3 and TRBJ1-1, reads GAGVSQTPSNKVTEKGKYVELRCDPISGHTALYWYRQSLGQGPEFLIYFQGTGAADDSGLPNDRFFAVRPEGSVSTLKIQRTERGDSAVYLCASSPSVHQVTEAFFGQGTRLTVV.